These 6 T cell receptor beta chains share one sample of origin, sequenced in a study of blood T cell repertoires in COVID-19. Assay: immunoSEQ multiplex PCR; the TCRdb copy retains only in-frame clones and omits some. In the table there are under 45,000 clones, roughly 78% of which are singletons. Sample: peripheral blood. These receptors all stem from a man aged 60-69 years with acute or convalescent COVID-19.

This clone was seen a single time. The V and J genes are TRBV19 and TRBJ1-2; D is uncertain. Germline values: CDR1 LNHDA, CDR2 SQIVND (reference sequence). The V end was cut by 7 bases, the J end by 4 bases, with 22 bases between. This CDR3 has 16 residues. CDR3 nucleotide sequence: TGTGCCAGTAAGTTCGGAGGCGGTACCTTTAGCTATGGCTACACCTTC. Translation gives CASKFGGGTFSYGYTF.

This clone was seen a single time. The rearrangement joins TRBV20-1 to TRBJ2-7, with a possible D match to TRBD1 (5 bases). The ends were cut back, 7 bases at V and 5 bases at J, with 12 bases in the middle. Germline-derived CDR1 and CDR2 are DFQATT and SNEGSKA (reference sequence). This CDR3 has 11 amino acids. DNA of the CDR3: TGCAGTGTCGACTGGGGCCACGAGCAGTACTTC. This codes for CSVDWGHEQYF.

CDR3 bases: TGTGCCAGCTCTAAGGACAGCACCTACGAGCAGTACTTC. The encoded protein is CASSKDSTYEQYF. The genes are TRBV7-9 and TRBJ2-7; D possibly corresponds to TRBD1 (6 bases). Germline V gene lookup returns CDR1 SEHNR and CDR2 FQNEAQ (reference sequence). The CDR3 totals 13 residues. V was trimmed by 8 bases and J by 2 bases, leaving 13 bases between them. Filled out from reference TRBV7-9 and TRBJ2-7, the complete variable domain reads DTGVSQNPRHKITKRGQNVTFRCDPISEHNRLYWYRQTLGQGPEFLTYFQNEAQLEKSRLLSDRFSAERPKGSFSTLEIQRTEQGDSAMYLCASSKDSTYEQYFGPGTRLTVT.

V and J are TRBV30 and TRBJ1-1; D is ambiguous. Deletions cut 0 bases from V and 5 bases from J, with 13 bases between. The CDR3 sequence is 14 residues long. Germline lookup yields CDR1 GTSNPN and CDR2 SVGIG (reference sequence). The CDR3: CAWSVPLVLTEAFF. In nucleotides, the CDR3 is TGTGCCTGGAGTGTACCCTTAGTGTTGACTGAAGCTTTCTTT.

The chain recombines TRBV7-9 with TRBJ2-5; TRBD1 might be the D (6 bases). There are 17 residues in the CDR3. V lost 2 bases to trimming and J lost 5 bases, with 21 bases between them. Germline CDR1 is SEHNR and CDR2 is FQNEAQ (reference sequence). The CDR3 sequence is CASSLWGPRRGQETQYF. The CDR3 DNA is TGTGCCAGCAGCTTATGGGGCCCCCGCAGGGGTCAGGAGACCCAGTACTTC. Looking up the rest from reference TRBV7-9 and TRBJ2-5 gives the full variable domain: DTGVSQNPRHKITKRGQNVTFRCDPISEHNRLYWYRQTLGQGPEFLTYFQNEAQLEKSRLLSDRFSAERPKGSFSTLEIQRTEQGDSAMYLCASSLWGPRRGQETQYFGPGTRLLVL.

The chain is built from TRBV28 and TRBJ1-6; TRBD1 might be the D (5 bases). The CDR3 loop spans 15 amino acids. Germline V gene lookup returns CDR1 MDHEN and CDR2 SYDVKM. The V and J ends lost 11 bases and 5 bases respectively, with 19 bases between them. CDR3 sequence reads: CAGASVWGDNSPLHF. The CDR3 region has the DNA TGTGCCGGAGCATCGGTGTGGGGGGATAATTCACCCCTCCACTTT.